The sequence of this TCR beta chain was determined in a study of CD8+ T cells in alopecia areata. cDNA prepared by RNA extraction and subsequent reverse transcription served as the template for sequencing. The protocol was immunoSEQ multiplex PCR, while the TCRdb copy is restricted to in-frame clones and leaves out a portion. This table holds fewer than 250,000 clones, 35% to 45% found once. Germline V gives CDR1 SGHTA, CDR2 FQGNSA. V was clipped by 1 base and J by 5 bases, with 8 bases between them. CDR3 length: 14 amino acids. Treatment of the sample: oral pan-JAK inhibitor, 5-10 mg twice daily. This chain uses TRBV7-2 with TRBJ1-4, with a tentative D call TRBD1 (5 bases). The specimen was CD4+ T cells sorted from blood, collected at roughly week 30, from a patient treated with tofacitinib. This receptor was identified in a human donor with alopecia areata. CDR3 loop: CASSLVGGNEKLFF. CDR3 nucleotide sequence: TGTGCCAGCAGCTTAGTCGGGGGAAATGAAAAACTGTTTTTT.